The sequence of this T cell receptor beta chain was determined in a study of human T cells and chemical hapten exposure. The study, taken as a whole, reports: Once DPC sensitization occurred, TCRs above 1 in 1000 frequency showed no change.

The time point here: pre-sensitization, week 0. Documented treatment: therapeutic diphenylcyclopropenone sensitization with weekly scalp DPC. Investigators collected blood before applying each patch test. Those who donated were patients with alopecia, 18 to 70 years of age, and suitable for DPC. Comments on this clonotype: Its antigen is currently unknown.

TCRdb used MiXCR to reprocess the RACE reads, holding one entry per CDR3 protein. The sample records more than 55,000 distinct CDR3 sequences, about 11% being singletons. CDR1 LNHDA and CDR2 SQIVND come from the germline V gene (reference sequence). The CDR3 runs 13 residues. Trimming took off 2 bases at V and 8 bases at J, with 10 bases between the two ends. This sample comprised whole blood, obtained in connection with sensitization to the hapten diphenylcyclopropenone (DPC). The receptor comes from a middle-aged woman with alopecia areata. Some clones in this sample may be carry-over from other donors' samples. The chain combines TRBV19 with TRBJ2-1; tentatively, D is TRBD2 (5 bases). CDR3 coding DNA: TGTGCCAGTAGTATATATTCCGGGGATGAGCAGTTCTTC. Amino acid sequence: CASSIYSGDEQFF.